Reported below is one T cell receptor beta chain. Original handling: Amplification of reference gene primers provided the estimated nucleated cell counts. The method was immunoSEQ multiplex PCR; TCRdb's version includes in-frame clones alone and lacks a portion of them. V and J calls and clone size are those listed in that table; D and trimming were worked out from the DNA. The table lists under 250,000 clones, approximately 80% of them singletons, with under 3.5% in the top ten. This sample was taken from a study of blood T cell repertoires in COVID-19. Study overall: Nucleic acid was either cDNA or gDNA, and it came from T cells, B-cell-depleted T cells, or PBMCs.

The receptor comes from a woman aged 60 to 75 who had recovered from COVID-19. Specimen: PBMCs or T cells enriched from blood (not recorded which).

The chain's CDR3 is CASSITGVNEKLFF. CDR3 coding DNA: TGTGCCAGTAGTATTACAGGGGTAAATGAAAAACTGTTTTTT. The chain couples TRBV19 to TRBJ1-4; 7 bases fit TRBD1. There are 14 residues in the CDR3. Germline trimming cut 3 bases from V and 5 bases from J; bases unmatched to any gene: 3. Germline-derived CDR1 and CDR2 are LNHDA and SQIVND (reference sequence).